The source of this TCR beta chain is a study of cytomegalovirus exposure and HLA in healthy donors. As to this clone: The antigen remains unidentified.

It was with 60 Vbeta and 13 Jbeta primers that the PCR ran. This table comes from immunoSEQ multiplex PCR, and its TCRdb copy is limited to in-frame clones, with some not included. The ten top clones account for 1.5% to 2%, within a sample of approximately 140,000 clones. Germline values: CDR1 SGHNT, CDR2 YYREEE (reference sequence). V was clipped by 3 bases and J by 4 bases; unmatched bases: 5. This CDR3 spans 15 amino acids. Study outcomes and limitations: Three chains linked to CMV were shown in vitro to be specific for CMV antigens. Earlier results showed most TCR beta V segments being productive about 87% or about 30% of the time. V segments that were indistinguishable, TRBV6-2 and TRBV6-3 among them, were omitted from analysis. A missense variant in DCLRE1C was later tied to TCR beta V- and J-gene trimming.

The TCR originated in a woman in her 50s in good health and CMV-seronegative. Sequencing was done on a sample of PBMCs. The chain is built from TRBV5-4 and TRBJ2-5; TRBD2 aligns across 11 bases. CDR3 nucleotide sequence: TGTGCCAGCAGCTCCCGACTAGCGGGATCAGAGACCCAGTACTTC. Translation: CASSSRLAGSETQYF.